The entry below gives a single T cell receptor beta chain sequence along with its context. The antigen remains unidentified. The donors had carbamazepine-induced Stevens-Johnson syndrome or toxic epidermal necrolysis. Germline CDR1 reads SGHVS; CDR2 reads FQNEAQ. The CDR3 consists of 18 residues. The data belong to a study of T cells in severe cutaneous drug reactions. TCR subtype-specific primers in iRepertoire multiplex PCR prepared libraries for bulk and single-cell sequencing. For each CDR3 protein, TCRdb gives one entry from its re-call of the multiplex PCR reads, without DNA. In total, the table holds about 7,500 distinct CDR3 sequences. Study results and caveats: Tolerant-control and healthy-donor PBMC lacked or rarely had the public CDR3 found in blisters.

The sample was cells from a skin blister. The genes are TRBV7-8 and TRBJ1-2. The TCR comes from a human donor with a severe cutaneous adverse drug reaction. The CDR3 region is CASSSNARIGEINYGYTF.